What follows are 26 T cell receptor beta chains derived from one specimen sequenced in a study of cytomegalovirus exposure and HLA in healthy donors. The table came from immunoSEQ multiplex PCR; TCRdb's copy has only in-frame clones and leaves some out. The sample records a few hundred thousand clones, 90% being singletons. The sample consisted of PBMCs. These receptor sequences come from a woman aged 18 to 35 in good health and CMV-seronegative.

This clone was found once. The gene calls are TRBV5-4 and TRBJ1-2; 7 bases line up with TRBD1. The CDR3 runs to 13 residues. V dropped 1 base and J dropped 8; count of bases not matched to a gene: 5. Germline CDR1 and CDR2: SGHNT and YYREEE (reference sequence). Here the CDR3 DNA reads TGTGCCAGCAGCTTGAAGGGGGCGCACGGCTACACCTTC. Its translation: CASSLKGAHGYTF.

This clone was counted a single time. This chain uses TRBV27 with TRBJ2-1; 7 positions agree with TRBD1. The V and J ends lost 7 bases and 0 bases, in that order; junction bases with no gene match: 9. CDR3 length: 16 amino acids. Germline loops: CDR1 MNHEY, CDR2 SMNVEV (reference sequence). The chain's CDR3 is CASNLEGASSYNEQFF. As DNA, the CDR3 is TGTGCCAGCAACCTCGAGGGGGCGAGCTCCTACAATGAGCAGTTCTTC.

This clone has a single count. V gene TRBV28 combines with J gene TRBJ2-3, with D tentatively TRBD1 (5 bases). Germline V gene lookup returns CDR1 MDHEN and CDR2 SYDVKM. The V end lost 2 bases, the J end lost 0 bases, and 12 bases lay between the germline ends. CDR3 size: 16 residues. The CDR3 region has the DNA TGTGCCAGCAGTTTAGGTGGGGCAGCTAGCACAGATACGCAGTATTTT. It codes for CASSLGGAASTDTQYF.

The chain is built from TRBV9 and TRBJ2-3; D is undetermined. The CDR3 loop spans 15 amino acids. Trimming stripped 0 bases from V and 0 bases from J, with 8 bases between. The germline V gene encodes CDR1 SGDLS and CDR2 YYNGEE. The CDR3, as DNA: TGTGCCAGCAGCGTAGACTTTACTAGCACAGATACGCAGTATTTT. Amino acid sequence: CASSVDFTSTDTQYF.

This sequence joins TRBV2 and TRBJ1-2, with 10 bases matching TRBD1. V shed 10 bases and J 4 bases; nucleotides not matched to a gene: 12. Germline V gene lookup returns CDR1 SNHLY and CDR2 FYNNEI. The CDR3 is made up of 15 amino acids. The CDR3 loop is CATTLGQGNAYGYTF. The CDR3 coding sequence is TGTGCCACCACCCTGGGACAGGGGAACGCCTATGGCTACACCTTC. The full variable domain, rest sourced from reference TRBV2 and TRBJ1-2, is EPEVTQTPSHQVTQMGQEVILRCVPISNHLYFYWYRQILGQKVEFLVSFYNNEISEKSEIFDDQFSVERPDGSNFTLKIRSTKLEDSAMYFCATTLGQGNAYGYTFGSGTRLTVV.

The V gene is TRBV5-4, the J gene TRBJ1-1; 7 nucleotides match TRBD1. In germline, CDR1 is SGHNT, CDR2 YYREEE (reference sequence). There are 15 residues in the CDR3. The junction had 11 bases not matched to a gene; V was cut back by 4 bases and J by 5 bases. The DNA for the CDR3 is TGTGCCAGCAGCCCGGGACAGTTAGGGGGAACTGAAGCTTTCTTT. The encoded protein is CASSPGQLGGTEAFF.

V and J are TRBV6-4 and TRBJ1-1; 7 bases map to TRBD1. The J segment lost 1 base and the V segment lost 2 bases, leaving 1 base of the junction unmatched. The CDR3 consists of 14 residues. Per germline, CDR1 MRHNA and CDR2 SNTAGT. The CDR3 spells CASSDDRENTEAFF. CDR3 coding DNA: TGTGCCAGCAGTGACGACAGGGAGAACACTGAAGCTTTCTTT.

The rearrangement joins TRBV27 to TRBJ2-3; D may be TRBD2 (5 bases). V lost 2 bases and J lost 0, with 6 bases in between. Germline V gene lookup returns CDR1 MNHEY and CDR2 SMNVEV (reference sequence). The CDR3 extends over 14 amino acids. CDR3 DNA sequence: TGTGCCAGCAGTTTAACTAGGAGCACAGATACGCAGTATTTT. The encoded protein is CASSLTRSTDTQYF.

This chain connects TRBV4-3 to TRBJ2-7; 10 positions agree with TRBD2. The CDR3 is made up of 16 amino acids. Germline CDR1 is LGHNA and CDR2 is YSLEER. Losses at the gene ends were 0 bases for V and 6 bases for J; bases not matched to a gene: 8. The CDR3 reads CASSQEASGGEGEQYF. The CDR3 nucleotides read TGCGCCAGCAGCCAAGAGGCAAGCGGGGGGGAGGGCGAGCAGTACTTC.

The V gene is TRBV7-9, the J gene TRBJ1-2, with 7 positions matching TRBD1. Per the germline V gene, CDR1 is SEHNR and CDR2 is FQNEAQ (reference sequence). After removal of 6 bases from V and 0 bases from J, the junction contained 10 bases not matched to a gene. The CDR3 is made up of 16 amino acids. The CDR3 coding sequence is TGTGCCAGCAGACCTAAAACCGGGACAGCTAACTATGGCTACACCTTC. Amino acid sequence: CASRPKTGTANYGYTF.

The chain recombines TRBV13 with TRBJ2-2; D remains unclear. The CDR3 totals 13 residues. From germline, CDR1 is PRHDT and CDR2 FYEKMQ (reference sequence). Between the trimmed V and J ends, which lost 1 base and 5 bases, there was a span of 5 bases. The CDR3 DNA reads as TGTGCCAGCAGCTTAGAACAGACCGGGGAGCTGTTTTTT. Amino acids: CASSLEQTGELFF.

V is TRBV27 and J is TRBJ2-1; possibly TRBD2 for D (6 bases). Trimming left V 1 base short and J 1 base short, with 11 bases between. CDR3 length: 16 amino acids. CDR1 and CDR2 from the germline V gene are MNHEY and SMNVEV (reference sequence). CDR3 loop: CASSLFFGGSYNEQFF. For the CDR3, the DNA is TGTGCCAGCAGTTTATTTTTCGGGGGATCCTACAATGAGCAGTTCTTC.

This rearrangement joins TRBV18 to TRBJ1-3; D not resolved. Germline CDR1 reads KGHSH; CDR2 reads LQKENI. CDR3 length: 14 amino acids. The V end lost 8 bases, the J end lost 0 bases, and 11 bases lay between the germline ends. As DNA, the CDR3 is TGTGCCAGCCGAGGAGCCGACTCTGGAAACACCATATATTTT. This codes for CASRGADSGNTIYF. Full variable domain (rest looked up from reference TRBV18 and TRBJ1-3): NAGVMQNPRHLVRRRGQEARLRCSPMKGHSHVYWYRQLPEEGLKFMVYLQKENIIDESGMPKERFSAEFPKEGPSILRIQQVVRGDSAAYFCASRGADSGNTIYFGEGSWLTVV.

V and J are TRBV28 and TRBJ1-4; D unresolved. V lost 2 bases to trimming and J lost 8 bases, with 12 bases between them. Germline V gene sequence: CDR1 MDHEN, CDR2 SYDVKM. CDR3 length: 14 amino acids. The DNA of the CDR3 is TGTGCCAGCAGTTTAGGCGGTAGGGAGGAAAAACTGTTTTTT. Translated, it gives CASSLGGREEKLFF.

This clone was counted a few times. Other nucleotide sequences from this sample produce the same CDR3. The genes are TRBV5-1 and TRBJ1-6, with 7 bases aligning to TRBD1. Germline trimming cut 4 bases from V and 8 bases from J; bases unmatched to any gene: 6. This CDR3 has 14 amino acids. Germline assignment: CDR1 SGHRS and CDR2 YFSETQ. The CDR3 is CASSARQGDSPLHF. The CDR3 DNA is TGCGCCAGCAGCGCCCGACAGGGCGATTCACCCCTCCACTTT.

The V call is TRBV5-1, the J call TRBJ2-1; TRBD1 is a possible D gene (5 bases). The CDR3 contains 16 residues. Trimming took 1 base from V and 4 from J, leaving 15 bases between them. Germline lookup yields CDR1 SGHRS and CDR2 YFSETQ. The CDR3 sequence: CASSLSSAGLYNEQFF. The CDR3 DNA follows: TGCGCCAGCAGCTTGAGTTCGGCAGGGTTGTACAATGAGCAGTTCTTC. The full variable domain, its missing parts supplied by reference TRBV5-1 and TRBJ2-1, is KAGVTQTPRYLIKTRGQQVTLSCSPISGHRSVSWYQQTPGQGLQFLFEYFSETQRNKGNFPGRFSGRQFSNSRSEMNVSTLELGDSALYLCASSLSSAGLYNEQFFGPGTRLTVL.

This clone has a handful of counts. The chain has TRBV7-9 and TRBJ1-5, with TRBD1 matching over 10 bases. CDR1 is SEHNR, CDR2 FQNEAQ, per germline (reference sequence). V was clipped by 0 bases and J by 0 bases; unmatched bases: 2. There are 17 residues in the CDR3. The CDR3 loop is CASSLAGTGVSNQPQHF. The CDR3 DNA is TGTGCCAGCAGCTTAGCGGGGACAGGGGTTAGCAATCAGCCCCAGCATTTT.

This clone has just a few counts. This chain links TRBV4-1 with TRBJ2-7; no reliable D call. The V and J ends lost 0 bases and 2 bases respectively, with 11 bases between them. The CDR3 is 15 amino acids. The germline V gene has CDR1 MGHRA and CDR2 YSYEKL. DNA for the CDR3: TGCGCCAGCAGCCAAGATACAGCCAAAGCCTACGAGCAGTACTTC. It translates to CASSQDTAKAYEQYF.

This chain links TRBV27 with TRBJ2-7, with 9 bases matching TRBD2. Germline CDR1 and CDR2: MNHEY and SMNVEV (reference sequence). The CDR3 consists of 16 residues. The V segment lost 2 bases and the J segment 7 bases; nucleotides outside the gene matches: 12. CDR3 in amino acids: CASSLRLAGTLGEQYF. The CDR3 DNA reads TGTGCCAGCAGTTTAAGGCTAGCGGGGACCCTTGGAGAGCAGTACTTC.

DNA for the CDR3: TGTGCCAGCAGCTTACTCCAGGGGGCAACAGAGACCCAGTACTTC. Protein: CASSLLQGATETQYF. This sequence joins TRBV7-8 and TRBJ2-5, with TRBD1 matching 8 bases. V trimming: 2 bases; J trimming: 4 bases; junction bases outside the gene matches: 6. Germline CDR1 reads SGHVS; CDR2 reads FQNEAQ. This CDR3 is 15 amino acids long.

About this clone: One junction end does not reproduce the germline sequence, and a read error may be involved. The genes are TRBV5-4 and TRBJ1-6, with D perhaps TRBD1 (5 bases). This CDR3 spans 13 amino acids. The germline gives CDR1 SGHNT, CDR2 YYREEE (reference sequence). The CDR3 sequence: CASKQGQDSPLHF. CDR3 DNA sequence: TGTGCAAGCAAGCAGGGCCAGGATTCACCCCTCCACTTT.

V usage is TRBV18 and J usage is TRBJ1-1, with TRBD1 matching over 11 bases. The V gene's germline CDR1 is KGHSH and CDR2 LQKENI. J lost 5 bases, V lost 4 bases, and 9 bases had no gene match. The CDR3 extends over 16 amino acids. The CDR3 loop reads CASSRPGTGGGTEAFF. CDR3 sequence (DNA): TGTGCCAGCTCACGTCCCGGGACAGGGGGGGGTACTGAAGCTTTCTTT.

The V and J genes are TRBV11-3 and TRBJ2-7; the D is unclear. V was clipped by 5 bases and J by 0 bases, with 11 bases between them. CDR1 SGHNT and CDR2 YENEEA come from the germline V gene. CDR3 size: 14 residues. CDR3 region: CASSPTPSSYEQYF. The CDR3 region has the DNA TGTGCCAGCAGCCCTACCCCCTCCTCCTACGAGCAGTACTTC.

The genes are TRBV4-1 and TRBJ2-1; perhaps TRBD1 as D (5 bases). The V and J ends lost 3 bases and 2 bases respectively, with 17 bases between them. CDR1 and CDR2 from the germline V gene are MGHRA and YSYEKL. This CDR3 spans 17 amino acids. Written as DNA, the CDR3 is TGCGCCAGCAGCCAGAACCCCCAGGGATCCCCCTACAATGAGCAGTTCTTC. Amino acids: CASSQNPQGSPYNEQFF.

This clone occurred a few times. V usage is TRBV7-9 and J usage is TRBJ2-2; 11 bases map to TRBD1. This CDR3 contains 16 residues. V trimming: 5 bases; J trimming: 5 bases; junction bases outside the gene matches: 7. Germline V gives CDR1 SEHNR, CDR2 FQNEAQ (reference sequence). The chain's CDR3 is CASSKQGTGGTGELFF. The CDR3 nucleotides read TGTGCCAGCAGCAAACAAGGGACAGGGGGAACCGGGGAGCTGTTTTTT. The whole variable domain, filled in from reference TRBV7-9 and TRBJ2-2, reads DTGVSQNPRHKITKRGQNVTFRCDPISEHNRLYWYRQTLGQGPEFLTYFQNEAQLEKSRLLSDRFSAERPKGSFSTLEIQRTEQGDSAMYLCASSKQGTGGTGELFFGEGSRLTVL.

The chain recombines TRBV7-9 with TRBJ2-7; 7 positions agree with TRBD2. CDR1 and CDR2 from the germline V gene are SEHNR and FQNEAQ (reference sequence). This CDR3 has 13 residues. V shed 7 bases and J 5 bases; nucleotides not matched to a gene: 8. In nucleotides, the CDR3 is TGTGCCAGCACCTTGGGGGGGGTCAACGAGCAGTACTTC. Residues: CASTLGGVNEQYF.